One sample yielded the 5 T cell receptor beta chains listed below, sequenced in a study of Ad26.COV2.S vaccination and SARS-CoV-2 variants. Produced via immunoSEQ multiplex PCR; TCRdb's table is partial and in-frame only. The sample contains around 500,000 clones, roughly 87% of which appear only once. Treatment here: some 20 received Ad26.COV2.S at low or high dose, single or two shots; a few received placebo; per-sample allocation not given. Repertoires come from day 63 after the first vaccine or placebo injection. The sample here was peripheral blood, taken in a trial of Ad26.COV2.S vaccine versus placebo. Receptors were obtained from a person between 18 and 60 years old who received the Ad26.COV2.S COVID-19 vaccine or a placebo.

The genes are TRBV5-1 and TRBJ1-1, with no clear D. Germline values: CDR1 SGHRS, CDR2 YFSETQ. The CDR3 is 14 amino acids. The V and J ends lost 4 bases and 0 bases respectively, with 10 bases between them. The CDR3 coding sequence is TGCGCCAGCAGCCCGTTAAACATGAACACTGAAGCTTTCTTT. The encoded protein is CASSPLNMNTEAFF.

The V call is TRBV11-3, the J call TRBJ2-2, with D possibly matching TRBD1 (6 bases). V was clipped by 11 bases and J by 7 bases, with 17 bases between them. The CDR3 loop spans 13 amino acids. Germline-derived CDR1 and CDR2 are SGHNT and YENEEA. The CDR3 sequence: CASSDRLGGELFF. The CDR3, as DNA: TGTGCCTCTTCCGACAGGCTCGGCGGGGAGCTGTTTTTT.

V gene TRBV4-1 combines with J gene TRBJ2-2; TRBD1 matches 7 bases. The V and J ends lost 0 bases and 2 bases, in that order; junction bases with no gene match: 6. The CDR3 has 17 residues. Germline values: CDR1 MGHRA, CDR2 YSYEKL. The CDR3 nucleotides are TGCGCCAGCAGCCAAGACGGATACAGGGGAAACACCGGGGAGCTGTTTTTT. As protein: CASSQDGYRGNTGELFF.

The chain is built from TRBV6-5 and TRBJ2-7; no firm D call. Germline CDR1 is MNHEY and CDR2 is SVGAGI. The CDR3 has 14 amino acids. V was shortened by 4 bases and J by 1 base, with 11 bases between the two germline ends. The CDR3 loop reads CASSLIPSSYEQYF. The CDR3 DNA reads as TGTGCCAGCAGTTTAATTCCCAGTTCCTACGAGCAGTACTTC.

The rearrangement links TRBV7-2 to TRBJ2-3; maybe TRBD2 (6 bases). Germline CDR1 SGHTA, CDR2 FQGNSA. Trimming shortened V by 3 bases and J by 5 bases, and 18 bases separated the two germline ends. The CDR3 is 16 amino acids. The CDR3 protein is CASSFRILPGEDTQYF. CDR3 nucleotides: TGTGCCAGCAGCTTTCGTATCTTACCGGGGGAAGATACGCAGTATTTT.